This T cell receptor (beta chain) was retrieved from a study of identical twins. Broader study findings: Abundant cord blood beta clonotypes carried fewer insertions; memory repertoires showed none.

Unique molecular identifiers were present on cDNA, and template switching added a universal primer site. TCRdb recomputed calls from the 5' RACE reads with MiXCR, one row per CDR3 protein. The sample has 210,000 or so distinct CDR3 sequences; 6% to 9% are singletons. The CDR3 has 14 amino acids. Deletions cut 1 base from V and 8 bases from J, with 11 bases between. Worth noting for this clonotype: The antigen remains unidentified.

The same data also contributed to another study, on yellow fever vaccine responses in identical twins.

Sequencing was performed on memory (CD45RO+) T cells sorted from blood. The rearrangement joins TRBV12-3 or TRBV12-4 to TRBJ2-2; D may be TRBD1 (5 bases). This sequence originates from a woman between 18 and 29 years old in good health. CDR3 nucleotide sequence: TGTGCCAGCAGTTTAGGGACACCTAGGGGGGAGCTGTTTTTT. This sequence encodes CASSLGTPRGELFF.